Shown below are 9 T cell receptor beta chains from a single sample sequenced in a study of shared clonotypes between healthy human individuals (dated by TCRdb to the early 2020s). To prepare the library, the immunoSEQ multiplex PCR assay was applied. Held by TCRdb, this immuneACCESS table contains in-frame sequences only and omits some clones. Under half of the omission traces to an unresolved V gene where checked; the cause of the rest is unknown. Across this sample there are roughly 500,000 clones, with almost 80% seen only once. The ten top clones hold about 12% of the sample. Material: PBMCs. Receptor source: a woman aged 40-49 years in good health. Some clones in this sample may be carry-over from other donors' samples.

This chain connects TRBV2 to TRBJ2-5, with 7 nucleotides matching TRBD1. Germline CDR1 and CDR2: SNHLY and FYNNEI. Trimming removed 4 bases from V and 3 bases from J; junction bases left unmatched: 8. The CDR3 sequence is 15 residues long. CDR3 region: CASSVRDSPEETQYF. The DNA of the CDR3 is TGTGCCAGCAGTGTACGGGACAGCCCCGAAGAGACCCAGTACTTC.

For this clone: This likely traces to a read error, being one base from a far larger clone. The chain joins TRBV11-2 to TRBJ1-1; a possible D gene is TRBD1 (5 bases). The germline V gene has CDR1 SGHAT and CDR2 FQNNGV. The CDR3 has 13 amino acids. V shed 4 bases and J shed 4 bases, with 10 bases lying between them. The CDR3 DNA reads as TGTGCCAGCAGCTCAGGGTCCCCCACTGAAGCTTTCTTT. It translates to CASSSGSPTEAFF.

The V and J genes are TRBV6-6 and TRBJ1-1; unclear D gene. The CDR3 length is 14 residues. Trimming removed 5 bases at V and 4 bases at J, with 14 bases between. The germline CDR1 and CDR2 sequences are MNHNY and SVGAGI (reference sequence). The CDR3 here is CASSQHVSRTEAFF. DNA of the CDR3: TGTGCCAGCAGTCAACACGTGAGCCGCACTGAAGCTTTCTTT.

This chain links TRBV5-1 with TRBJ2-1, with D hard to call. Germline V gives CDR1 SGHRS, CDR2 YFSETQ. Trimming took off 0 bases at V and 0 bases at J, with 10 bases between the two ends. The CDR3 has 16 amino acids. The CDR3 DNA reads as TGCGCCAGCAGCTTGGAGCCTTCGAGCTCCTACAATGAGCAGTTCTTC. Encoded protein: CASSLEPSSSYNEQFF.

The chain has TRBV6-5 and TRBJ2-1; no firm D call. V gave up 4 bases and J gave up 1 base, with 11 bases separating them. Per the germline V gene, CDR1 is MNHEY and CDR2 is SVGAGI. CDR3 length equals 15 residues. The CDR3 region is CASSLGAVSYNEQFF. The CDR3 nucleotides are TGTGCCAGCAGTTTGGGTGCGGTTTCCTACAATGAGCAGTTCTTC.

The chain joins TRBV7-9 to TRBJ1-5, with a weak D call TRBD1 (6 bases). The CDR3 is made up of 17 amino acids. The germline V gene encodes CDR1 SEHNR and CDR2 FQNEAQ (reference sequence). V shed 1 base and J shed 3 bases, with 16 bases lying between them. The CDR3, as DNA: TGTGCCAGCAGCTTAGTAGGGGGGGATGGTCTCAATCAGCCCCAGCATTTT. It translates to CASSLVGGDGLNQPQHF.

This clone occurred a few times. The rearrangement links TRBV27 to TRBJ2-1; tentative D call: TRBD2 (6 bases). Germline values: CDR1 MNHEY, CDR2 SMNVEV (reference sequence). The CDR3 length is 14 residues. V shed 0 bases and J shed 8 bases, with 11 bases lying between them. CDR3 sequence (DNA): TGTGCCAGCAGTTTATCGAGACGGGAGCATGAGCAGTTCTTC. This sequence encodes CASSLSRREHEQFF.

The chain is built from TRBV5-6 and TRBJ2-7; D is undetermined. The CDR3 is 13 residues long. V was clipped by 0 bases and J by 5 bases, with 9 bases between them. Germline values: CDR1 SGHDT, CDR2 YYEEEE. The CDR3 coding sequence is TGTGCCAGCAGCTTGGGACGCTCGGACGAGCAGTACTTC. Protein product: CASSLGRSDEQYF.

The chain employs TRBV29-1 and TRBJ2-3, with 10 bases lining up with TRBD1. J gave up 4 bases and V 4 bases, and 5 bases lay outside the gene matches. The CDR3 loop spans 14 amino acids. Germline V gene lookup returns CDR1 SQVTM and CDR2 ANQGSEA. The CDR3 loop is CSVATTGGSDTQYF. The DNA of the CDR3 is TGCAGCGTTGCGACGACAGGGGGCTCAGATACGCAGTATTTT.